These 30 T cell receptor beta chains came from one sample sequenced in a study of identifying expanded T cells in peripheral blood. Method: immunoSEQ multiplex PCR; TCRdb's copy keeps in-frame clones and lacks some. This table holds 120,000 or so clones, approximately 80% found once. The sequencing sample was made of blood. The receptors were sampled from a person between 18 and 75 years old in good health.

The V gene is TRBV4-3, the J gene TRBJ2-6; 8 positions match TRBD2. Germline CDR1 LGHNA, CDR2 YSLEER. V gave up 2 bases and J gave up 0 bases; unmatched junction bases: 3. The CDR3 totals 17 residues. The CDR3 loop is CASSQSGGSSGANVLTF. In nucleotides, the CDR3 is TGCGCCAGCAGCCAATCGGGGGGGAGCTCTGGGGCCAACGTCCTGACTTTC.

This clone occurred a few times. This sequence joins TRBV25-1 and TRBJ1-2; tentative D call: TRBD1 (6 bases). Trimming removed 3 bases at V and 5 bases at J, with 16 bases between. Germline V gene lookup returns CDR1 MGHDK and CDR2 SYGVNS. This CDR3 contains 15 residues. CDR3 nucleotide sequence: TGTGCCAGCAGTGAGGCCGGGGGCAGGCCATATGGCTACACCTTC. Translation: CASSEAGGRPYGYTF.

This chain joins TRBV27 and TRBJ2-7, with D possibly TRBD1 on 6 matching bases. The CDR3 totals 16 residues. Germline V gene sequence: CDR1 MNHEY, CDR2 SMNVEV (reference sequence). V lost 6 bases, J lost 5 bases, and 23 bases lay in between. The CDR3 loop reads CASREASGTLLDEQYF. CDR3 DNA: TGTGCCAGCAGGGAGGCCTCCGGGACACTTCTGGACGAGCAGTACTTC.

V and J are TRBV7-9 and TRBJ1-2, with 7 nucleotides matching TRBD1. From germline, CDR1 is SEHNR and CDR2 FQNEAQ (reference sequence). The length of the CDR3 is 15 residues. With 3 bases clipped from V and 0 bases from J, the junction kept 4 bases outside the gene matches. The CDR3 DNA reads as TGTGCCAGCAGCTTTTGGGACAGCGCTAACTATGGCTACACCTTC. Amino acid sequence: CASSFWDSANYGYTF.

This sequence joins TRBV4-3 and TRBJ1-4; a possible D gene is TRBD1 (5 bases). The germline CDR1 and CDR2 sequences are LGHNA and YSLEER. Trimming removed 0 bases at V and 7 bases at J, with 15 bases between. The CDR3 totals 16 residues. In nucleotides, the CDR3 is TGCGCCAGCAGCCAAGATTGGGGCGCTACTGGTGAAAAACTGTTTTTT. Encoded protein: CASSQDWGATGEKLFF.

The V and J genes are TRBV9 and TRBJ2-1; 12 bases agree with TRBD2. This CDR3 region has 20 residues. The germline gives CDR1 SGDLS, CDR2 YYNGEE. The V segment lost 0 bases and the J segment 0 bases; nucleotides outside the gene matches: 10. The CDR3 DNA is TGTGCCAGCAGCGTAGGAGAGGGACTAGCGGGTTGGAGCTCCTACAATGAGCAGTTCTTC. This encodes CASSVGEGLAGWSSYNEQFF.

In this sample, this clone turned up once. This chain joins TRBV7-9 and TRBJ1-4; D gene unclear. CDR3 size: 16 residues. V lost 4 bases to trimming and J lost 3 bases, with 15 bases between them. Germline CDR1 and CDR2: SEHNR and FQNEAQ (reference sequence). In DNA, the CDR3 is TGTGCCAGCAGCTCGAGTGAAGTCGGATCTAATGAAAAACTGTTTTTT. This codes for CASSSSEVGSNEKLFF.

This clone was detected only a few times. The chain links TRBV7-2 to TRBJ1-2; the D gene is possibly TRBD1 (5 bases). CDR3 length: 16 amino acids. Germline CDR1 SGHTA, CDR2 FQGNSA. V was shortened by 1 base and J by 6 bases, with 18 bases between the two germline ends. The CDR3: CASSLVAGALGHGYTF. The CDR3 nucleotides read TGTGCCAGCAGCTTAGTAGCTGGAGCCTTGGGGCATGGCTACACCTTC.

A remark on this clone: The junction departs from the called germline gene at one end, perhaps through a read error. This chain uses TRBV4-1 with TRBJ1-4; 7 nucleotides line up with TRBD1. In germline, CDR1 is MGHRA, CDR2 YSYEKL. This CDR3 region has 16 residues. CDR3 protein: CASRPYPQGVGRKTVF. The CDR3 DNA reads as TGCGCCAGCAGACCTTACCCTCAGGGGGTTGGAAGAAAAACTGTTTTT.

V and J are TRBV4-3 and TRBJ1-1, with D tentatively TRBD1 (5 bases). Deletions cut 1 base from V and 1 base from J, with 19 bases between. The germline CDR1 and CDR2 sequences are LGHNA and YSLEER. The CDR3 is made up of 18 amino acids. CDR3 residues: CASSQGWLYRQPNTEAFF. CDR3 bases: TGCGCCAGCAGCCAAGGCTGGTTATACAGACAGCCGAACACTGAAGCTTTCTTT.

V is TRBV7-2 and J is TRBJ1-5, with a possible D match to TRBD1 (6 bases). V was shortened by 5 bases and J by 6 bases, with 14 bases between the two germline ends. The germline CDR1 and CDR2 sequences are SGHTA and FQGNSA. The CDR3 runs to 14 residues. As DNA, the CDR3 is TGTGCCAGCAGCAGGACAGCTGGGGTTCAGCCCCAGCATTTT. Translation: CASSRTAGVQPQHF.

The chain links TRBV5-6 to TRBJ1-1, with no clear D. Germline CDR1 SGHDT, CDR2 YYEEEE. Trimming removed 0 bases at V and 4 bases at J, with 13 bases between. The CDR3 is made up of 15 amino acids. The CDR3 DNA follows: TGTGCCAGCAGCTTGGCCTGGCACGAACGCACTGAAGCTTTCTTT. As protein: CASSLAWHERTEAFF.

In DNA, the CDR3 is TGTGCCAGCAGAACGACAGGGCTTGTGGCCACAACCCGACCCCGTGAAGCTTTCTTT. Amino acid sequence: CASRTTGLVATTRPREAFF. The rearrangement links TRBV2 to TRBJ1-1; 7 bases are a match to TRBD1. The ends lost 6 bases at V and 7 bases at J; junction bases unmatched: 26. The CDR3 runs 19 residues. Germline CDR1 and CDR2: SNHLY and FYNNEI.

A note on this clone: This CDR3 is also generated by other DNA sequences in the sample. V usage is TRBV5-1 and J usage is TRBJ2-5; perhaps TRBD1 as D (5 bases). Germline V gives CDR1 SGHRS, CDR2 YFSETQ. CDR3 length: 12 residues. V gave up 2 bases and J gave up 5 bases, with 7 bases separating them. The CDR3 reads CASSFSGETQYF. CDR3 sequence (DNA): TGCGCCAGCAGCTTCTCAGGGGAGACCCAGTACTTC.

CDR3 DNA sequence: TGTGCCAGCTCACCACCTGAAGGCATGAACACTGAAGCTTTCTTT. Its protein is CASSPPEGMNTEAFF. The chain links TRBV18 to TRBJ1-1; D remains unclear. Deletions cut 0 bases from V and 0 bases from J, with 8 bases between. Looked up from germline, CDR1 is KGHSH and CDR2 is LQKENI. The CDR3 is made up of 15 amino acids.

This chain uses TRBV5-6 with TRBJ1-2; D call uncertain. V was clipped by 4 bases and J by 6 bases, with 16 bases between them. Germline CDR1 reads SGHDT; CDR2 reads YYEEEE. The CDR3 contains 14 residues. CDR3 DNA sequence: TGTGCCAGCAGCCCGGACTCCTTGGTGGATGGCTACACCTTC. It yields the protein CASSPDSLVDGYTF.

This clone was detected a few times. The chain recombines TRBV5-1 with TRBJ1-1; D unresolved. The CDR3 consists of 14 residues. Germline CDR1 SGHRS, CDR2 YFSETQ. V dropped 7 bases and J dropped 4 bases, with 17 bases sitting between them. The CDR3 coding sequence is TGCGCCAGCCGCTGGAATGATGGGAGCACTGAAGCTTTCTTT. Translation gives CASRWNDGSTEAFF.

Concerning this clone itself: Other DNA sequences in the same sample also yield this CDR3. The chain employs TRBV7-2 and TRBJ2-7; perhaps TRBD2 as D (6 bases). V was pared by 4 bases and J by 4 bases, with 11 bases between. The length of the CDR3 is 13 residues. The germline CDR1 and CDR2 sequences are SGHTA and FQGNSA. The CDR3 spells CASSSRRGYEQYF. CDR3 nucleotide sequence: TGTGCCAGCAGCTCGCGCCGGGGGTACGAGCAGTACTTC.

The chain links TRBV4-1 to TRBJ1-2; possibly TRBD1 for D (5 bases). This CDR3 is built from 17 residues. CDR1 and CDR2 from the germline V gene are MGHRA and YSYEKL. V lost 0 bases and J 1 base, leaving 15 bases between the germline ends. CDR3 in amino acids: CASSQDRGGARNYGYTF. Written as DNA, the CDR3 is TGCGCCAGCAGCCAAGATCGGGGAGGGGCTCGTAACTATGGCTACACCTTC.

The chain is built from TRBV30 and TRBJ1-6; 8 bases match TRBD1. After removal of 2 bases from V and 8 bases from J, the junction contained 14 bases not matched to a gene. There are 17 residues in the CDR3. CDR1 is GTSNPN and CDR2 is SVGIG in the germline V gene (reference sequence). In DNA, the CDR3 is TGTGCCTGGAGTATTAACCTGGGGACAGGTACTCATTCACCCCTCCACTTT. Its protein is CAWSINLGTGTHSPLHF.

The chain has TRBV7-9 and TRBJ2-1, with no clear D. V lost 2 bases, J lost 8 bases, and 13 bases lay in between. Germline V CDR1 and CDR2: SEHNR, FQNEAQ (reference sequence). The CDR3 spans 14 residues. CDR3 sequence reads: CASSLNVGRYEQFF. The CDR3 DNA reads TGTGCCAGCAGCTTAAATGTAGGTCGCTATGAGCAGTTCTTC.

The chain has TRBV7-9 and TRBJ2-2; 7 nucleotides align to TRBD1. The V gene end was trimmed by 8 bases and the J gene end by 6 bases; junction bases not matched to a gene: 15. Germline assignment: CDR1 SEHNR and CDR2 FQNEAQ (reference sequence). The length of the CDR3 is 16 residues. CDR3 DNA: TGTGCCAGCTCCGGTTTGACAGGGAAGGAGTCCGGGGAGCTGTTTTTT. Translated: CASSGLTGKESGELFF.

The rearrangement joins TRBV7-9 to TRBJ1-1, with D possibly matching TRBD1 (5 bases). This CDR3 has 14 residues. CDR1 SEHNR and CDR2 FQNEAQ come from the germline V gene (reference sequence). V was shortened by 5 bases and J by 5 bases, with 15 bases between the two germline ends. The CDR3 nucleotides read TGTGCCAGCAGCCGGGACTGGGAGGGGACTGAAGCTTTCTTT. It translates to CASSRDWEGTEAFF.

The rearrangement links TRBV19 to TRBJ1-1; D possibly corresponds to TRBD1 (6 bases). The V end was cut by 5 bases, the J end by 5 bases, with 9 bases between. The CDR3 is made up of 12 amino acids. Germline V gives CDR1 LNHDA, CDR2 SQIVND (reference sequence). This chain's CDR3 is CASSFRGTEAFF. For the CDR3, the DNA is TGTGCCAGTAGTTTCAGGGGAACTGAAGCTTTCTTT.

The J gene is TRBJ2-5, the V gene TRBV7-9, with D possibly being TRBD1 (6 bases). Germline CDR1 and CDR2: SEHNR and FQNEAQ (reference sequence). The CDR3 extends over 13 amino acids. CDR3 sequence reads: CAGKAGVKETQYF. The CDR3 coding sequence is TGTGCTGGCAAGGCAGGGGTCAAGGAGACCCAGTACTTC. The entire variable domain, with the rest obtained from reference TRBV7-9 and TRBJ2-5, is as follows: DTGVSQNPRHKITKRGQNVTFRCDPISEHNRLYWYRQTLGQGPEFLTYFQNEAQLEKSRLLSDRFSAERPKGSFSTLEIQRTEQGDSAMYLCAGKAGVKETQYFGPGTRLLVL.

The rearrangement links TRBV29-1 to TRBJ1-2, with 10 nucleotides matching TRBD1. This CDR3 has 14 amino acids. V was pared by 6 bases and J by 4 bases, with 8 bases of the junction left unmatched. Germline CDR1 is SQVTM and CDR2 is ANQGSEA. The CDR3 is CSVLSGTGVYGYTF. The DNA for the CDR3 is TGCAGCGTCCTTTCCGGGACAGGGGTCTATGGCTACACCTTC.

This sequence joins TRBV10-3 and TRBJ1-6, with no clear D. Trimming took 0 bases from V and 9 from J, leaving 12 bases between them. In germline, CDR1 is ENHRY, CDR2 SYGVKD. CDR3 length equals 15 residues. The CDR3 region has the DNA TGTGCCATCAGTGAGTCGGGCACACAACTTTCACCCCTCCACTTT. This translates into CAISESGTQLSPLHF.

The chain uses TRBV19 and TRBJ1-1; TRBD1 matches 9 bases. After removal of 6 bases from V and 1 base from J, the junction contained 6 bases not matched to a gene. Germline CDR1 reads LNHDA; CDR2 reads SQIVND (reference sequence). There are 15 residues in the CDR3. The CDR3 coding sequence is TGTGCCAGTAGCCGGGACAGGGTACCGAACACTGAAGCTTTCTTT. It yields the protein CASSRDRVPNTEAFF.

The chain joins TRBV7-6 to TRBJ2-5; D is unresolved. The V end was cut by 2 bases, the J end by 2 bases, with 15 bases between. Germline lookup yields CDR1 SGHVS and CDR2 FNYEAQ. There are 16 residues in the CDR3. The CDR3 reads CASSLIAATLQETQYF. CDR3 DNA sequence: TGTGCCAGCAGCTTAATTGCGGCTACTTTACAAGAGACCCAGTACTTC.

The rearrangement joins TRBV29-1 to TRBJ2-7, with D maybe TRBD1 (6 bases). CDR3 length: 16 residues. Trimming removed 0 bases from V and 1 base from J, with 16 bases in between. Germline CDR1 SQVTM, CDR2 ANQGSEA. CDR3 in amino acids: CSVEEAGAGDSYEQYF. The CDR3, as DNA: TGCAGCGTTGAAGAGGCCGGGGCAGGGGATTCCTACGAGCAGTACTTC.